This TCR beta chain was found in a study of cytomegalovirus exposure and HLA in healthy donors. CDR3 length: 12 residues. V trimming: 6 bases; J trimming: 6 bases; junction bases outside the gene matches: 7. CDR1 and CDR2 from the germline V gene are SQVTM and ANQGSEA. The PCR was carried out with 60 Vbeta primers and 13 Jbeta primers. Generated by immunoSEQ multiplex PCR, the TCRdb table keeps only in-frame clones and is missing some. Of roughly 100,000 clones in the sample, over 70% were seen once. Only one count was recorded for this clone. The TCR was taken from a boy aged 5-17 years in good health and CMV-seronegative. Sequenced material: PBMCs. The V call is TRBV29-1, the J call TRBJ1-1; 7 nucleotides line up with TRBD1. The CDR3 region has the DNA TGCAGCGTCCTAACAGGGGTCCCTGAAGCTTTCTTT. It codes for CSVLTGVPEAFF.